The 5 T cell receptor beta chains listed next were all sequenced from one sample in a study of Graves' ophthalmopathy and Graves' hyperthyroidism. As the template, RNA transcripts were used to amplify TCR beta CDR3 regions. HTBI-primed first-round RT-PCR preceded second-round multiplex PCR. TCRdb itself ran the multiplex PCR reads through MiXCR, one entry per CDR3 protein. The table includes about 400,000 distinct CDR3 sequences, around 16% detected once. Sequenced material: peripheral blood. All receptors come from a young woman with Graves' ophthalmopathy.

In its sample, this clonotype was seen many times. The CDR3 region has the DNA TGTGCCAGCAGTTTCTCCGGGACTAGATCTGGGGCCAACGTCCTGACTTTC. Translating it yields CASSFSGTRSGANVLTF. This chain links TRBV12-3 or TRBV12-4 with TRBJ2-6; 8 nucleotides match TRBD2. The junction had 5 bases not matched to a gene; V was cut back by 3 bases and J by 1 base. The CDR3 contains 17 residues.

The table lists this clonotype with many counts. V usage is TRBV6-2 or TRBV6-3 and J usage is TRBJ2-5; D may be TRBD2 (6 bases). This CDR3 region has 18 residues. The V and J ends lost 0 bases and 3 bases respectively, with 20 bases between them. Germline values: CDR1 MNHEY, CDR2 SVGEGT. Written as DNA, the CDR3 is TGTGCCAGCAGTTACTCGGTGGGAGGCGCGCACAGTGAAGAGACCCAGTACTTC. This sequence encodes CASSYSVGGAHSEETQYF.

This clonotype appeared many times. As DNA, the CDR3 is TGTGCCACCGCGAAACAGAACAATCAGCCCCAGCATTTT. Translated: CATAKQNNQPQHF. The chain employs TRBV24-1 and TRBJ1-5, with D unclear. Germline V gives CDR1 KGHDR, CDR2 SFDVKD. The CDR3 loop spans 13 amino acids. V was cut by 9 bases and J by 3 bases, with 11 bases left in between.

This clonotype was seen ten or more times. This chain connects TRBV6-5 to TRBJ1-1; D unclear. Germline values: CDR1 MNHEY, CDR2 SVGAGI. CDR3 length: 13 residues. The V gene lost 5 bases and the J gene lost 0 bases, with 7 bases spanning the gap. This CDR3 reads CASSRAMNTEAFF. The CDR3 nucleotides read TGTGCCAGCAGTAGAGCCATGAACACTGAAGCTTTCTTT.

This clonotype has at least ten counts. The V gene is TRBV20-1, the J gene TRBJ2-5; 8 bases are shared with TRBD1. Losses at the gene ends were 0 bases for V and 4 bases for J; bases not matched to a gene: 10. Germline V CDR1 and CDR2: DFQATT, SNEGSKA (reference sequence). The CDR3 extends over 16 amino acids. In DNA form, the CDR3 reads TGCAGTGCTAGAGATAGGGCAGGGGGCAGGCGAGAGACCCAGTACTTC. Amino acid sequence: CSARDRAGGRRETQYF.